This T cell receptor beta chain was profiled in a study of blood T cell repertoires in COVID-19. Sequencing used immunoSEQ multiplex PCR; TCRdb keeps in-frame clones, though not all of them. Here the sample spans about 130,000 clones, about four fifths being singletons. Germline CDR1 is ENHRY and CDR2 is SYGVKD. The CDR3 spans 15 residues. Trimming took 0 bases from V and 10 from J, leaving 13 bases between them. V gene TRBV10-3 combines with J gene TRBJ1-6; perhaps TRBD1 as D (5 bases). The specimen was PBMCs or T cells enriched from blood (not recorded which). The sequence was obtained from a man between 45 and 60 years old who had recovered from COVID-19. The CDR3 sequence is CAISESTGVSSPLHF. DNA for the CDR3: TGTGCCATCAGTGAGTCGACGGGGGTGTCATCACCCCTCCACTTT.